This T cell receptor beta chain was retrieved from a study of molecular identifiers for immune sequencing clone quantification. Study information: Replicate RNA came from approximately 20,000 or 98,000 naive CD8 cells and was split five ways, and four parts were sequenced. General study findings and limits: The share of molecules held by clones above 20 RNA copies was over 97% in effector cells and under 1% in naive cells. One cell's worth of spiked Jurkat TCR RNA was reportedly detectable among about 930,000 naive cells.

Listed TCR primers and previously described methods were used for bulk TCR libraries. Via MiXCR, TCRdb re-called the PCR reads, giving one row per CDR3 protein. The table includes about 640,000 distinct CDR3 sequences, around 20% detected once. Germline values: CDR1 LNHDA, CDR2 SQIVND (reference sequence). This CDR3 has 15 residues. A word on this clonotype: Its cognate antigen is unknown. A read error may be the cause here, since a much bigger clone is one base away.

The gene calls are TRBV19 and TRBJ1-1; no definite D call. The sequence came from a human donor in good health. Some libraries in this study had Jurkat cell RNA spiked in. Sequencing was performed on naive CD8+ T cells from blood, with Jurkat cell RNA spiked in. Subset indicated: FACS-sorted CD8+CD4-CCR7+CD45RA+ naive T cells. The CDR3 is CASSMGNSGVTEVFF. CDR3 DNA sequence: TGTGCCAGTAGTATGGGGAACAGCGGGGTCACTGAAGTTTTCTTT.